The 18 T cell receptor beta chains reported below all come from one sample, sequenced in a study of radiotherapy plus CTLA-4 blockade in lung cancer. Some clones are missing from TCRdb's copy, which holds only in-frame ones; the method was immunoSEQ multiplex PCR. This table has some 73,000 clones, more than 60% appearing once. The sequenced sample was peripheral blood, obtained from a patient treated with radiotherapy plus ipilimumab. These receptors all stem from a human donor with non-small cell lung cancer whose response to radiotherapy plus ipilimumab could not be evaluated. Some clones in this sample may be carry-over from other donors' samples.

V gene TRBV7-3 combines with J gene TRBJ2-3, with 9 bases matching TRBD2. CDR3 length: 15 amino acids. Germline V gene lookup returns CDR1 SGHTA and CDR2 FQGTGA. V trimming: 5 bases; J trimming: 4 bases; junction bases outside the gene matches: 7. The CDR3 region has the DNA TGTGCCAGCAGCCCGTCTAGCGGGGAAGCAGATACGCAGTATTTT. Its protein product is CASSPSSGEADTQYF.

V is TRBV29-1 and J is TRBJ1-1; no definite D call. Per germline, CDR1 SQVTM and CDR2 ANQGSEA. CDR3 length: 11 residues. The V and J ends lost 5 bases and 6 bases respectively, with 10 bases between them. The CDR3 nucleotides are TGCAGCGTTTGGTCCGCGCCTGAAGCTTTCTTT. Its protein is CSVWSAPEAFF.

This clone was observed once. The genes are TRBV7-2 and TRBJ2-7; 10 positions agree with TRBD1. Germline V gene lookup returns CDR1 SGHTA and CDR2 FQGNSA. The junction had 9 bases not matched to a gene; V was cut back by 3 bases and J by 4 bases. This CDR3 has 16 amino acids. CDR3 sequence: CASSFRTGTGVYEQYF. The CDR3, as DNA: TGTGCCAGCAGCTTTCGGACCGGGACAGGGGTTTACGAGCAGTACTTC.

The chain couples TRBV27 to TRBJ2-7; a possible D gene is TRBD2 (6 bases). CDR1 MNHEY and CDR2 SMNVEV come from the germline V gene (reference sequence). V gave up 6 bases and J gave up 0 bases, with 12 bases separating them. The CDR3 spans 14 residues. CDR3 residues: CASRGGTSSYEQYF. The CDR3 DNA follows: TGTGCCAGCAGAGGCGGGACTTCCTCCTACGAGCAGTACTTC.

The J gene is TRBJ2-3, the V gene TRBV9; D is perhaps TRBD2 (6 bases). CDR3 size: 13 residues. Trimming removed 0 bases from V and 6 bases from J, with 8 bases in between. Germline-derived CDR1 and CDR2 are SGDLS and YYNGEE. The CDR3 spells CASSVVADDTQYF. The CDR3 DNA reads as TGTGCCAGCAGCGTAGTAGCGGATGATACGCAGTATTTT.

The V gene is TRBV4-3, the J gene TRBJ1-1; the D is unclear. The V and J ends lost 0 bases and 1 base respectively, with 6 bases between them. The CDR3 sequence is 14 residues long. Per the germline V gene, CDR1 is LGHNA and CDR2 is YSLEER. The CDR3 loop reads CASSQDLRNTEAFF. The CDR3 DNA is TGCGCCAGCAGCCAAGATCTGAGGAACACTGAAGCTTTCTTT.

This chain uses TRBV9 with TRBJ1-1; 7 bases are shared with TRBD1. Germline CDR1 is SGDLS and CDR2 is YYNGEE. The CDR3 contains 15 residues. Unmatched junction bases numbered 10, after V lost 3 bases and J lost 5 bases. The CDR3 DNA sequence: TGTGCCAGCAGCGGTATGACAGGGATTGGAACTGAAGCTTTCTTT. It yields the protein CASSGMTGIGTEAFF.

Details on this clone: The junction departs from germline at one end; a sequencing error may be responsible. V and J are TRBV4-3 and TRBJ2-7; D may be TRBD2 (6 bases). CDR1 is LGHNA, CDR2 YSLEER, per germline. CDR3 length: 12 residues. CDR3 coding DNA: TGCGCCAGCAGCCTACCGGGACTGAGGATGTTATTC. Translated: CASSLPGLRMLF.

The CDR3 DNA is TGCGCCAGCAGCTTGGCCTCGACAGGGGATGGCTACACCTTC. Translating it yields CASSLASTGDGYTF. The chain links TRBV5-1 to TRBJ1-2; 8 bases line up with TRBD1. Germline V gene data show CDR1 as SGHRS and CDR2 as YFSETQ. This CDR3 is 14 amino acids long. With V trimmed by 0 bases and J by 6 bases, 4 bases remained unmatched.

The chain joins TRBV5-1 to TRBJ2-3, with 11 positions matching TRBD2. CDR3 length: 16 amino acids. Germline V gene data show CDR1 as SGHRS and CDR2 as YFSETQ. The V segment lost 4 bases and the J segment 5 bases; nucleotides outside the gene matches: 9. Written as DNA, the CDR3 is TGCGCCAGCAGCCCAGTCTTAGCGGGGGGGGGAGATACGCAGTATTTT. The encoded protein is CASSPVLAGGGDTQYF.

This clone was seen a single time. The V gene is TRBV5-1, the J gene TRBJ2-5, with D possibly matching TRBD2 (5 bases). CDR1 and CDR2 (germline): SGHRS, YFSETQ. The CDR3 totals 13 residues. V was cut by 2 bases and J by 1 base, with 6 bases left in between. CDR3 nucleotides: TGCGCCAGCAGCTTAGGACTCCAAGAGACCCAGTACTTC. It translates to CASSLGLQETQYF.

The rearrangement joins TRBV5-1 to TRBJ1-2; 9 nucleotides agree with TRBD1. The trim removed 4 bases at V and 1 base at J, leaving 5 bases unmatched. The germline gives CDR1 SGHRS, CDR2 YFSETQ. CDR3 size: 15 residues. The CDR3 DNA follows: TGCGCCAGCAGCCTGTCGGGACAGGGTAACTATGGCTACACCTTC. It yields the protein CASSLSGQGNYGYTF.

The gene calls are TRBV11-2 and TRBJ1-2, with D perhaps TRBD1 (5 bases). The ends were cut back, 3 bases at V and 3 bases at J, with 11 bases in the middle. CDR1 and CDR2 (germline): SGHAT, FQNNGV. The CDR3 loop spans 14 amino acids. In nucleotides, the CDR3 is TGTGCCAGCAGCTTTTTTGGGGGGGACTATGGCTACACCTTC. Its translation is CASSFFGGDYGYTF.

The chain joins TRBV6-5 to TRBJ1-4, with D possibly TRBD1 on 6 matching bases. Germline V gene lookup returns CDR1 MNHEY and CDR2 SVGAGI. The ends were cut back, 6 bases at V and 5 bases at J, with 16 bases in the middle. The CDR3 length is 15 residues. This CDR3 is CASSPKTGGNEKLFF. CDR3 nucleotides: TGTGCCAGCAGCCCCAAGACAGGAGGAAATGAAAAACTGTTTTTT.

The chain joins TRBV5-1 to TRBJ1-5; the D is unclear. V shed 0 bases and J shed 7 bases, with 11 bases lying between them. The CDR3 loop spans 14 amino acids. Per germline, CDR1 SGHRS and CDR2 YFSETQ. The CDR3 DNA reads as TGCGCCAGCAGCTTGGGGGAGGCCACCCAGCCCCAGCATTTT. Its translation: CASSLGEATQPQHF.

The J gene is TRBJ1-3, the V gene TRBV5-1; unclear D gene. The CDR3 contains 17 residues. V dropped 1 base and J dropped 0 bases, with 14 bases sitting between them. CDR1 is SGHRS, CDR2 YFSETQ, per germline. As DNA, the CDR3 is TGCGCCAGCAGCTTGAGCCCGTCCGAAACCTCTGGAAACACCATATATTTT. It specifies CASSLSPSETSGNTIYF.

V usage is TRBV27 and J usage is TRBJ2-7, with D perhaps matching TRBD1 (6 bases). V was cut by 10 bases and J by 2 bases, with 15 bases left in between. Germline CDR1 and CDR2: MNHEY and SMNVEV (reference sequence). The CDR3 spans 13 residues. This chain's CDR3 is CATRLGGAYEQYF. Written as DNA, the CDR3 is TGTGCCACCAGGCTTGGGGGCGCCTACGAGCAGTACTTC.

This clone has just one count. V usage is TRBV5-1 and J usage is TRBJ1-2, with D perhaps TRBD1 (5 bases). V lost 4 bases, J lost 5 bases, and 15 bases lay in between. The CDR3 runs 14 residues. Germline-derived CDR1 and CDR2 are SGHRS and YFSETQ. CDR3 residues: CASSPLEGRYGYTF. CDR3 DNA: TGCGCCAGCAGCCCTCTGGAGGGGAGGTATGGCTACACCTTC.